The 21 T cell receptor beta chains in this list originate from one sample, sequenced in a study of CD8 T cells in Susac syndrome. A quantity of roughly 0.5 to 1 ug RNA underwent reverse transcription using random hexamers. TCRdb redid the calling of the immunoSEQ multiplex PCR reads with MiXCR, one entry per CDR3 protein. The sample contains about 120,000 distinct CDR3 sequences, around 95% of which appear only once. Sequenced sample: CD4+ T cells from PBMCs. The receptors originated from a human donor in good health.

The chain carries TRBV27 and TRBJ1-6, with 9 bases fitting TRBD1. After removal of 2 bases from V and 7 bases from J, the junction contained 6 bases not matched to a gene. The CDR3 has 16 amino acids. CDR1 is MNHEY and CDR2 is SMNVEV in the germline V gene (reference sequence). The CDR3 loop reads CASSLDRTGENSPLHF. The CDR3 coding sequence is TGTGCCAGCAGTTTAGACCGGACAGGGGAAAATTCACCCCTCCACTTT.

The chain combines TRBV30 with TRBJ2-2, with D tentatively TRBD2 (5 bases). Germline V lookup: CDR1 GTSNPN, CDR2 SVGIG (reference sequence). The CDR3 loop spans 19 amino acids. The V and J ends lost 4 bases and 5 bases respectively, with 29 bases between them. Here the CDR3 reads CAWNKKYRFGISRTGELFF. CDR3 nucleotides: TGTGCCTGGAACAAGAAGTATAGATTCGGGATATCTAGGACCGGGGAGCTGTTTTTT.

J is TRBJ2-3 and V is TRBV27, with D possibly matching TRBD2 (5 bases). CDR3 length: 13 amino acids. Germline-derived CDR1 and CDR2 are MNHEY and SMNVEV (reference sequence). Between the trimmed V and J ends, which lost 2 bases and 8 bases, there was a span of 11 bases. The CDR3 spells CASSLEGTGTQYF. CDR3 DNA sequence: TGTGCCAGCAGTTTAGAGGGTACGGGTACGCAGTATTTT.

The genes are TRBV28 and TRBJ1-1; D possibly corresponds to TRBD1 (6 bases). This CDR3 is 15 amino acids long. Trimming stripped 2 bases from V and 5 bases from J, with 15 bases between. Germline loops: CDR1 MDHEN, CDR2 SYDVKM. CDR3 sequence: CASSLAGAGGTEAFF. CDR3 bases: TGTGCCAGCAGTTTAGCAGGGGCTGGGGGTACTGAAGCTTTCTTT.

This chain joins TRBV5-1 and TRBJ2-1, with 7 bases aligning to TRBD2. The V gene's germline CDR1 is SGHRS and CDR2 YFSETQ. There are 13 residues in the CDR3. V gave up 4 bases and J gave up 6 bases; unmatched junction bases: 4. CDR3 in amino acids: CASSRLASNEQFF. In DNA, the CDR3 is TGCGCCAGCAGCCGACTAGCCTCCAATGAGCAGTTCTTC.

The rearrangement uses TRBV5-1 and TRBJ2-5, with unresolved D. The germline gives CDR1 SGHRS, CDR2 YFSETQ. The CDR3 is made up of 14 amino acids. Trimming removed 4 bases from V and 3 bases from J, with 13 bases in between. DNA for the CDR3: TGCGCCAGCAGCGCTCCTTTTCGGGAAGAGACCCAGTACTTC. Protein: CASSAPFREETQYF. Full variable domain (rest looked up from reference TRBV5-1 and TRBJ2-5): KAGVTQTPRYLIKTRGQQVTLSCSPISGHRSVSWYQQTPGQGLQFLFEYFSETQRNKGNFPGRFSGRQFSNSRSEMNVSTLELGDSALYLCASSAPFREETQYFGPGTRLLVL.

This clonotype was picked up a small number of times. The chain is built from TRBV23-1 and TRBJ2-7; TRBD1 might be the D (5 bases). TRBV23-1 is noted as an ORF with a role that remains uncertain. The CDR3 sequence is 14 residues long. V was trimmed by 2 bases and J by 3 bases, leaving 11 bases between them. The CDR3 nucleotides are TGCGCCAGCAGTCAAAACGGACATTACTACGAGCAGTACTTC. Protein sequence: CASSQNGHYYEQYF.

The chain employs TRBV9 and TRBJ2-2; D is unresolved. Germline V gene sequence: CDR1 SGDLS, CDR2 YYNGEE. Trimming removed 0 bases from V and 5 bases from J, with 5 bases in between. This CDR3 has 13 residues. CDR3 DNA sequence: TGTGCCAGCAGCGTAGCAGTTACCGGGGAGCTGTTTTTT. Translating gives CASSVAVTGELFF.

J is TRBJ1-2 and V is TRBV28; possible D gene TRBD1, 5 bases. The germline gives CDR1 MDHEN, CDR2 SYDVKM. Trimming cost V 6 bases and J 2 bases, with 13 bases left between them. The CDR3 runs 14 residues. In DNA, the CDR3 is TGTGCCAGCAGAAGGGGCCGACACAACTATGGCTACACCTTC. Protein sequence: CASRRGRHNYGYTF.

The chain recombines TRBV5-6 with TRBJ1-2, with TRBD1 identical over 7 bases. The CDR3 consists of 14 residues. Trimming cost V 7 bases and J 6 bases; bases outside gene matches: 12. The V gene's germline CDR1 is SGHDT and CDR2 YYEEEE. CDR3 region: CASGKQGTSDGYTF. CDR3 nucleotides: TGTGCCAGCGGAAAACAGGGGACTTCGGATGGCTACACCTTC.

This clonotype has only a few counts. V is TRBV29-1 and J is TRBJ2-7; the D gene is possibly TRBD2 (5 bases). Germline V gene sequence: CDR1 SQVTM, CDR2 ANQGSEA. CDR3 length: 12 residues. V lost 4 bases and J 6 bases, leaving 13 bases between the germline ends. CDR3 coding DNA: TGCAGCGTTGCGGCTAGCCCGGGCGAGCAGTACTTC. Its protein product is CSVAASPGEQYF.

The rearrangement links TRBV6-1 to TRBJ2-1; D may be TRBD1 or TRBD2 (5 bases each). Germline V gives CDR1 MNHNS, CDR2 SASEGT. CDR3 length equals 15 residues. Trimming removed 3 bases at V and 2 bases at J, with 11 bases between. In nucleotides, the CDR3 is TGTGCCAGCAGTGAGGGTGGGGGACCCTACAATGAGCAGTTCTTC. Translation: CASSEGGGPYNEQFF.

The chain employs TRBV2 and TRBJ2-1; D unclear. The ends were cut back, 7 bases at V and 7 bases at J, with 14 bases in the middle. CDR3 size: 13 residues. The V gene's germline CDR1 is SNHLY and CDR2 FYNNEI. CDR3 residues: CASKMGAGNEQFF. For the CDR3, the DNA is TGTGCCAGCAAAATGGGCGCTGGGAATGAGCAGTTCTTC.

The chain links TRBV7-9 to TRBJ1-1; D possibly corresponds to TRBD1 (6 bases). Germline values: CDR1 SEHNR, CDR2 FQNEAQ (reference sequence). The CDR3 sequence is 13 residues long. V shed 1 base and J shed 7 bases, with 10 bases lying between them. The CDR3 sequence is CASSLEGGLEAFF. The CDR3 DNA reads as TGTGCCAGCAGCTTAGAAGGGGGACTTGAAGCTTTCTTT.

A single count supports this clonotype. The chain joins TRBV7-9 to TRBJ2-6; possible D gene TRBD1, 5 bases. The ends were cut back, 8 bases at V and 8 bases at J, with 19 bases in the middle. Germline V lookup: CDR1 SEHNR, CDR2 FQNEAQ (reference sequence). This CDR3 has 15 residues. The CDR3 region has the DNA TGTGCCAGCCCTGATTGGGCAGGGTATACCAACGTCCTGACTTTC. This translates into CASPDWAGYTNVLTF.

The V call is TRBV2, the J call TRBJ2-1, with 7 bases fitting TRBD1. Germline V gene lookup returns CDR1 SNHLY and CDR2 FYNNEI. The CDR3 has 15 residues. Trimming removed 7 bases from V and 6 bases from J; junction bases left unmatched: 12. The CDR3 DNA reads TGTGCCAGCACTACCCCGGGACAGAACTCCAATGAGCAGTTCTTC. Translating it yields CASTTPGQNSNEQFF.

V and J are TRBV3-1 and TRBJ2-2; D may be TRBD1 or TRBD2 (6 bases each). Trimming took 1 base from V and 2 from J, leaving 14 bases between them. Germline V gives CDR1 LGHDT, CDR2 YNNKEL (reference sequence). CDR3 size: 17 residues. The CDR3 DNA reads TGTGCCAGCAGCCAAGGGGGGGCTGTAGACAACACCGGGGAGCTGTTTTTT. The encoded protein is CASSQGGAVDNTGELFF.

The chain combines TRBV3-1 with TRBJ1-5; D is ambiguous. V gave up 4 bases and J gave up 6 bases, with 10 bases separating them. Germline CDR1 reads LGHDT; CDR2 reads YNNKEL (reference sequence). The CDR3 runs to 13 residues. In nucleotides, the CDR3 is TGTGCCAGCAGCCTGGAAATCAGTCAGCCCCAGCATTTT. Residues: CASSLEISQPQHF.

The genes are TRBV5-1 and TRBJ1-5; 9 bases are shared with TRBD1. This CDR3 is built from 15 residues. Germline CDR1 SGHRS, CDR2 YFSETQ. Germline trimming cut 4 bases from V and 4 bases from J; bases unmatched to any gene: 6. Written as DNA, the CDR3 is TGCGCCAGCAGCGTAGGACAGGGGCCAAATCAGCCCCAGCATTTT. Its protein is CASSVGQGPNQPQHF.

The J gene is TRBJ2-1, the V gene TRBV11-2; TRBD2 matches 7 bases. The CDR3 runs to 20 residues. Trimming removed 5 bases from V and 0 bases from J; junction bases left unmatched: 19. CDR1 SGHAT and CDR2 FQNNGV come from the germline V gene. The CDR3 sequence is CASSQPGGGRASSSYNEQFF. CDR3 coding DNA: TGTGCCAGCAGCCAACCCGGGGGAGGGAGGGCCTCCAGCTCCTACAATGAGCAGTTCTTC.

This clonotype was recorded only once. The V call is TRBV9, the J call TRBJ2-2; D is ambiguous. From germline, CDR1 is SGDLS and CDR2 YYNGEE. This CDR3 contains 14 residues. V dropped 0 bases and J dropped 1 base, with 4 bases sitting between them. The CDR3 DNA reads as TGTGCCAGCAGCGTAGACCTGAACACCGGGGAGCTGTTTTTT. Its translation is CASSVDLNTGELFF.